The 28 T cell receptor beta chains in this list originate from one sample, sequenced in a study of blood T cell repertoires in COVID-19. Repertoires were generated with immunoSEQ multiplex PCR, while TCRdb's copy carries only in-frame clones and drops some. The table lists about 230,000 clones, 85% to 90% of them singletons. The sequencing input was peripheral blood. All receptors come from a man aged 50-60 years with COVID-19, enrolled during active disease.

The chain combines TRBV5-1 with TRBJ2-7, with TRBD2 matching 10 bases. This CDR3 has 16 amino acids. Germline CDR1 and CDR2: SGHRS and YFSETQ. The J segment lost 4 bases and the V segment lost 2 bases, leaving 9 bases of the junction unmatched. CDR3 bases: TGCGCCAGCAGCTTCGGGCAGCGGGAGGGCCTTTACGAGCAGTACTTC. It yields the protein CASSFGQREGLYEQYF. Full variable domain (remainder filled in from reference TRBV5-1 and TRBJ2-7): KAGVTQTPRYLIKTRGQQVTLSCSPISGHRSVSWYQQTPGQGLQFLFEYFSETQRNKGNFPGRFSGRQFSNSRSEMNVSTLELGDSALYLCASSFGQREGLYEQYFGPGTRLTVT.

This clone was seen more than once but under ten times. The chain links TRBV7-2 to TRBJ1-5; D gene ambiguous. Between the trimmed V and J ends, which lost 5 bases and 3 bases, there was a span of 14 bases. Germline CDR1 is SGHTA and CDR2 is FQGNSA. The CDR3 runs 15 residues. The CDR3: CASSPGNTNNQPQHF. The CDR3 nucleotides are TGTGCCAGCAGCCCGGGGAACACCAACAATCAGCCCCAGCATTTT.

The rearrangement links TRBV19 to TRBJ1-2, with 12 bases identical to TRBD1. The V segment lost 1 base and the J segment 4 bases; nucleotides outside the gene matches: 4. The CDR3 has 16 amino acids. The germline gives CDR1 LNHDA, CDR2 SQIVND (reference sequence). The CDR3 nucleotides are TGTGCCAGTAGTATAGCCAGGGACAGGGGGCCCTATGGCTACACCTTC. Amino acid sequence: CASSIARDRGPYGYTF.

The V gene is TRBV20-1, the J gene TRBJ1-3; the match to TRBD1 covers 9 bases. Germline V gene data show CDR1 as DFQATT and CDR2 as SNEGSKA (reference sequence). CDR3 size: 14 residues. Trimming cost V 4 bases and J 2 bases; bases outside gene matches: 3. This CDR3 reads CSATDRGTGNTIYF. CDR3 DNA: TGCAGTGCTACTGACAGGGGGACTGGAAACACCATATATTTT.

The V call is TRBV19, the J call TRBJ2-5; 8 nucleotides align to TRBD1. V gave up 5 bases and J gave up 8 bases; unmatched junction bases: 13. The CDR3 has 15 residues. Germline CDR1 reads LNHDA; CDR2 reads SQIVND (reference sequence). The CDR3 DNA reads TGTGCCAGTAGTCCCGTACTGGACAGGGACCTCACCCAGTACTTC. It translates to CASSPVLDRDLTQYF.

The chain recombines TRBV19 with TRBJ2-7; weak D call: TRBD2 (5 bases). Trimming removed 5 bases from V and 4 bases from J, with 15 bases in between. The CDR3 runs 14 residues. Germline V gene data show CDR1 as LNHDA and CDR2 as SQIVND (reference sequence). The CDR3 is CASSPGDYIYEQYF. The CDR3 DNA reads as TGTGCCAGTAGTCCCGGAGACTACATATACGAGCAGTACTTC. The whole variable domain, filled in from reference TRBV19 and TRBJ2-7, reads DGGITQSPKYLFRKEGQNVTLSCEQNLNHDAMYWYRQDPGQGLRLIYYSQIVNDFQKGDIAEGYSVSREKKESFPLTVTSAQKNPTAFYLCASSPGDYIYEQYFGPGTRLTVT.

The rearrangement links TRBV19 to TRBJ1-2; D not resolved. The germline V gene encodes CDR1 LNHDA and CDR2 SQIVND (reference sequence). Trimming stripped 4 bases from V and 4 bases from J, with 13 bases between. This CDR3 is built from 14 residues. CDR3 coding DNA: TGTGCCAGTAGTACCCTCGGGGAGGGCTATGGCTACACCTTC. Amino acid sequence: CASSTLGEGYGYTF.

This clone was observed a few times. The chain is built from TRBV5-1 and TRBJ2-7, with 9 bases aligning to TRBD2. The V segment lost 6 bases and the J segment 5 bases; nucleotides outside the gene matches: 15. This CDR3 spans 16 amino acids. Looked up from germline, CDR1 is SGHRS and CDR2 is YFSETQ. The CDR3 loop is CASTLGGVAGVNEQYF. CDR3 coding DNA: TGCGCCAGCACCCTTGGCGGGGTAGCGGGAGTAAACGAGCAGTACTTC.

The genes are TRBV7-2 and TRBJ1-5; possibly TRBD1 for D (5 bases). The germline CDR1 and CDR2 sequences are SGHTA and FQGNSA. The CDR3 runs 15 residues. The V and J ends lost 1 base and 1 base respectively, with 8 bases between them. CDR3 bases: TGTGCCAGCAGCTTAGTTGGGGGGAGCAATCAGCCCCAGCATTTT. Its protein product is CASSLVGGSNQPQHF.

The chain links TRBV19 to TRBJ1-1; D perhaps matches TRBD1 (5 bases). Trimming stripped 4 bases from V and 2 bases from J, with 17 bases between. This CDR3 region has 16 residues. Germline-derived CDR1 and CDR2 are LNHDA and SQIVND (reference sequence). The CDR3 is CASSTMPGDANTEAFF. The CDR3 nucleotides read TGTGCCAGTAGTACGATGCCGGGGGATGCAAACACTGAAGCTTTCTTT.

This chain's CDR3 is CASSSGLADNTGELFF. The CDR3 DNA reads TGTGCCAGCAGTTCCGGACTAGCGGATAACACCGGGGAGCTGTTTTTT. The chain employs TRBV9 and TRBJ2-2; 10 bases match TRBD2. The CDR3 runs 16 residues. From germline, CDR1 is SGDLS and CDR2 YYNGEE. V was clipped by 5 bases and J by 2 bases; unmatched bases: 6.

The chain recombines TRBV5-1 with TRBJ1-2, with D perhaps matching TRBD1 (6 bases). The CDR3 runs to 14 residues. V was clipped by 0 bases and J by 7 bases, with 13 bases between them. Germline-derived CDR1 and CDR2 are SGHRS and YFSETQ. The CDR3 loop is CASSLGTATFGYTF. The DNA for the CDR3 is TGCGCCAGCAGCTTGGGGACAGCCACTTTTGGCTACACCTTC.

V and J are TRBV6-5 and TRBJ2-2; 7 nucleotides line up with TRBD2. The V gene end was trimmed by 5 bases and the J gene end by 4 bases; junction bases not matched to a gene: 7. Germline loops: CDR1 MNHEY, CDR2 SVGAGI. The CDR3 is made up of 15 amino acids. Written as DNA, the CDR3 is TGTGCCAGCAGTATCCGGACTAGATCCACCGGGGAGCTGTTTTTT. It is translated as CASSIRTRSTGELFF.

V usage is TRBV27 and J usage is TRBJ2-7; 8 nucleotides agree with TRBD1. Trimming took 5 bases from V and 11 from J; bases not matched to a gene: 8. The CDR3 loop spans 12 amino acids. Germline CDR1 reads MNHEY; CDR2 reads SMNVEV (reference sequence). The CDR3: CASSTRTGFKYF. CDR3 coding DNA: TGTGCCAGCAGTACACGGACAGGGTTTAAGTACTTC.

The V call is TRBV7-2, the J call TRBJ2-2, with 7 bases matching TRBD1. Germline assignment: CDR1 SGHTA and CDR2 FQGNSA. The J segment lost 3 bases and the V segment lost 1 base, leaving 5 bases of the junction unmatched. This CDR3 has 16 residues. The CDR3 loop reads CASSLVGTDYTGELFF. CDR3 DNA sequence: TGTGCCAGCAGCTTAGTTGGGACAGACTACACCGGGGAGCTGTTTTTT.

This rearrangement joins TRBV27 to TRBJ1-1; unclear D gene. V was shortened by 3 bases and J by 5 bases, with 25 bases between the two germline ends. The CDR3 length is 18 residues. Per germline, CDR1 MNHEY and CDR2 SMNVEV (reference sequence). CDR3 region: CASSLFPPGSKRGTEAFF. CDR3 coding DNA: TGTGCCAGCAGTTTGTTCCCCCCCGGCTCCAAAAGAGGGACTGAAGCTTTCTTT.

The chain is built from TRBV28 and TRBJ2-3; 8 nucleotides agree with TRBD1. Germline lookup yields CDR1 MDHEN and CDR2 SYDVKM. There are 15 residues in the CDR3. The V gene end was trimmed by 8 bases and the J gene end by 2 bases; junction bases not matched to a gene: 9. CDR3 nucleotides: TGTGCCAGCGAGGGGACAGGCCTGATCACAGATACGCAGTATTTT. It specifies CASEGTGLITDTQYF.

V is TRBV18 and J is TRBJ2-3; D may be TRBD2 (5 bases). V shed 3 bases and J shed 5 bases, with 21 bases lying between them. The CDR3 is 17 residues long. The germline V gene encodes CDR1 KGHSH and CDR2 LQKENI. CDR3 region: CASSPMTGTIILDTQYF. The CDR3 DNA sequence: TGTGCCAGCTCACCGATGACGGGAACTATTATCTTAGATACGCAGTATTTT.

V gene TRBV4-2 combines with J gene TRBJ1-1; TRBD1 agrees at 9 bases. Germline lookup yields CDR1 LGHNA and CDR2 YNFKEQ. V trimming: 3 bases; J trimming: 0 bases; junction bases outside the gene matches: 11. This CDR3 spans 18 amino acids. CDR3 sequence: CASSQGTGQGWVNTEAFF. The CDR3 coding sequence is TGTGCCAGCAGCCAGGGGACGGGACAGGGTTGGGTGAACACTGAAGCTTTCTTT.

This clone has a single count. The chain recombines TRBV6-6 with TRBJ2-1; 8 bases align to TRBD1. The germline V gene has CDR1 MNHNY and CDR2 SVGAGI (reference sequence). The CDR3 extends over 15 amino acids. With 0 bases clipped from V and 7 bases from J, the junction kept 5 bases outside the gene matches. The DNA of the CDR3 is TGTGCCAGCAGTTACTCTGCGGGACAGGTGAATGAGCAGTTCTTC. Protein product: CASSYSAGQVNEQFF.

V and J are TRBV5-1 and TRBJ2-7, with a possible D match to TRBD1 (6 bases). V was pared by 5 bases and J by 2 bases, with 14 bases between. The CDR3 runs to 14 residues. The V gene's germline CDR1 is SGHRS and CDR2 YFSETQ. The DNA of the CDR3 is TGCGCCAGCAGGCAGGGGTCAGCGGCCTACGAGCAGTACTTC. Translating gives CASRQGSAAYEQYF.

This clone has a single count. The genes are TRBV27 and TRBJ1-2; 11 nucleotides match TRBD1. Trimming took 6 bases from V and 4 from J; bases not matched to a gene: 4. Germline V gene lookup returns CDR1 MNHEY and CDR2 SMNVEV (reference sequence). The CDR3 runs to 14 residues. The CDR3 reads CASSAGTGGYGYTF. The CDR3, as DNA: TGTGCCAGCAGCGCCGGGACAGGGGGCTATGGCTACACCTTC.

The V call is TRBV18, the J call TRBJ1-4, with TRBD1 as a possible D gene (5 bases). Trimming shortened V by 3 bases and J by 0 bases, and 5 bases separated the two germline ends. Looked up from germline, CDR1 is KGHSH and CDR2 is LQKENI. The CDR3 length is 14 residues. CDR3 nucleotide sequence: TGTGCCAGCTCACCGACAGCAACTAATGAAAAACTGTTTTTT. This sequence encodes CASSPTATNEKLFF.

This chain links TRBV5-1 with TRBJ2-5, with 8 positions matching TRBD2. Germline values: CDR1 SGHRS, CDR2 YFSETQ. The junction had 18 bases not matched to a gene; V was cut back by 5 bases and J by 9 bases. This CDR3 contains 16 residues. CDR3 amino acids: CASSLTASGFMEAQYF. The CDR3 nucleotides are TGCGCCAGCAGTTTGACGGCTAGCGGGTTTATGGAGGCCCAGTACTTC. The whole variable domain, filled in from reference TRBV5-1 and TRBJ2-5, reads KAGVTQTPRYLIKTRGQQVTLSCSPISGHRSVSWYQQTPGQGLQFLFEYFSETQRNKGNFPGRFSGRQFSNSRSEMNVSTLELGDSALYLCASSLTASGFMEAQYFGPGTRLLVL.

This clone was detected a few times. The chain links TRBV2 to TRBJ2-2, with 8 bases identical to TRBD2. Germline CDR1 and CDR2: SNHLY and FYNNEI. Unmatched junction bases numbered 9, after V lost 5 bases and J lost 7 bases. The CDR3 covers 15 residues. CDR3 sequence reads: CASSLRGLGVGELFF. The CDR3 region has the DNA TGTGCCAGCAGTCTTCGGGGACTAGGGGTCGGGGAGCTGTTTTTT.

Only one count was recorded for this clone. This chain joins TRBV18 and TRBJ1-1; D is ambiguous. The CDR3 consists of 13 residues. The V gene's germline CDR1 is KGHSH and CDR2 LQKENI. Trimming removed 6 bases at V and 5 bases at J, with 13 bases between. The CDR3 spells CASSPIEGTEAFF. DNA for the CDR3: TGTGCCAGCTCCCCCATTGAGGGAACTGAAGCTTTCTTT.

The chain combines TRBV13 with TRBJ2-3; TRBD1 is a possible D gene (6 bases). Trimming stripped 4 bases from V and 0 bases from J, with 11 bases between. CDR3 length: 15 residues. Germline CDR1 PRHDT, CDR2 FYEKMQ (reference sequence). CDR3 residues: CASSSSGTSTDTQYF. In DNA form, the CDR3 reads TGTGCCAGCAGCTCCTCCGGGACAAGCACAGATACGCAGTATTTT.

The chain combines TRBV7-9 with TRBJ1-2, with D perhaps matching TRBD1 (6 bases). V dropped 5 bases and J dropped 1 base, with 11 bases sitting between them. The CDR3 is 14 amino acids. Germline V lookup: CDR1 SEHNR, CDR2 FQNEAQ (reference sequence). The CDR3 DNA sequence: TGTGCCAGCAGCCCGCAGGACAGTAACTATGGCTACACCTTC. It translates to CASSPQDSNYGYTF.